The 15 T cell receptor beta chains reported below all come from one sample, sequenced in a study of cytomegalovirus exposure and HLA in healthy donors. PCR amplification relied on 60 Vbeta primers (plus 13 Jbeta primers). The data were produced by immunoSEQ multiplex PCR, yet TCRdb's version contains in-frame clones alone and is incomplete. Here the sample spans roughly 100,000 clones, 78% being singletons. Sequencing was carried out using PBMCs. The receptor source for this set is a woman between 40 and 50 years old in good health and CMV-seronegative.

This sequence joins TRBV9 and TRBJ2-4, with D perhaps matching TRBD1 (5 bases). The V and J ends lost 0 bases and 11 bases respectively, with 18 bases between them. Germline V gene data show CDR1 as SGDLS and CDR2 as YYNGEE. The CDR3 is made up of 15 amino acids. CDR3 sequence: CASSVEDSSPVVQYF. CDR3 sequence (DNA): TGTGCCAGCAGCGTAGAAGACAGCTCTCCGGTGGTTCAGTACTTC.

This chain links TRBV28 with TRBJ1-3; 7 bases agree with TRBD1. Trimming removed 5 bases from V and 2 bases from J; junction bases left unmatched: 9. The CDR3 is 16 residues long. Germline lookup yields CDR1 MDHEN and CDR2 SYDVKM. The CDR3 protein is CASSPNQGDTGNTIYF. CDR3 DNA: TGTGCCAGCAGTCCAAATCAGGGGGATACTGGAAACACCATATATTTT.

The gene calls are TRBV11-2 and TRBJ2-7, with 11 positions matching TRBD2. V lost 4 bases and J lost 2; bases outside the gene matches: 7. This CDR3 spans 16 amino acids. Germline CDR1 and CDR2: SGHAT and FQNNGV. The chain's CDR3 is CASSSYTSGGPYEQYF. CDR3 DNA sequence: TGTGCCAGCAGCTCGTATACTAGCGGGGGACCCTACGAGCAGTACTTC.

The genes are TRBV29-1 and TRBJ2-2; 7 nucleotides match TRBD2. This CDR3 region has 14 residues. Trimming cost V 8 bases and J 5 bases; bases outside gene matches: 11. Germline V CDR1 and CDR2: SQVTM, ANQGSEA. The CDR3 bases are TGCAGCTGGGGGGGATTAGAATGGACCGGGGAGCTGTTTTTT. Its translation is CSWGGLEWTGELFF.

The rearrangement links TRBV18 to TRBJ1-2; D remains unclear. Trimming pared 2 bases from V and 8 bases from J, leaving 15 bases between. The CDR3 has 14 residues. Per germline, CDR1 KGHSH and CDR2 LQKENI. Here the CDR3 DNA reads TGTGCCAGCTCACCATCAGGCGAGGGAGGCGGCTACACCTTC. Protein sequence: CASSPSGEGGGYTF.

The chain joins TRBV6-9 to TRBJ2-3; D ambiguous. Germline-derived CDR1 and CDR2 are MNHGY and SVAAGI. CDR3 length: 14 amino acids. V shed 7 bases and J shed 3 bases, with 14 bases lying between them. The CDR3 DNA follows: TGTGCCAGCATTCTCATCACGGGTACAGATACGCAGTATTTT. Residues: CASILITGTDTQYF.

The chain recombines TRBV28 with TRBJ1-5; the D is unclear. Trimming cost V 6 bases and J 0 bases, with 15 bases left between them. This CDR3 comprises 16 residues. Germline loops: CDR1 MDHEN, CDR2 SYDVKM. This chain's CDR3 is CASSFFSADSNQPQHF. The CDR3 DNA reads as TGTGCCAGCAGCTTCTTCTCAGCGGATAGCAATCAGCCCCAGCATTTT.

This chain connects TRBV19 to TRBJ2-5; 7 bases align to TRBD1. The DNA end is a closer match to TRBJ2-7, so the J assignment may be wrong. Looked up from germline, CDR1 is LNHDA and CDR2 is SQIVND (reference sequence). The CDR3 runs to 14 residues. The CDR3 sequence: CASRSRQGGFEQYF. As DNA, the CDR3 is TGTGCCAGTAGATCCCGACAGGGCGGGTTCGAGCAGTACTTC.

The gene calls are TRBV28 and TRBJ1-1; D possibly corresponds to TRBD1 (5 bases). Germline V lookup: CDR1 MDHEN, CDR2 SYDVKM. Between the trimmed V and J ends, which lost 6 bases and 7 bases, there was a span of 15 bases. The CDR3 contains 13 residues. CDR3 sequence reads: CASRGGGPREAFF. The CDR3 DNA is TGTGCCAGCAGGGGGGGAGGGCCCCGTGAAGCTTTCTTT.

The chain is built from TRBV7-6 and TRBJ2-5; 9 bases align to TRBD1. V lost 2 bases and J lost 7; bases outside the gene matches: 5. Germline V gives CDR1 SGHVS, CDR2 FNYEAQ. CDR3 length: 14 amino acids. The CDR3, as DNA: TGTGCCAGCAGCTTACCGGGACAGGGAGGGACCCAGTACTTC. Translated, it gives CASSLPGQGGTQYF.

The genes are TRBV28 and TRBJ2-7; 8 bases are shared with TRBD2. CDR3 size: 18 residues. CDR1 is MDHEN, CDR2 SYDVKM, per germline. With V trimmed by 4 bases and J by 1 base, 15 bases remained unmatched. CDR3 coding DNA: TGTGCCAGCAGTTCGACGGTGAGCACTAGCGGACTATCCTACGAGCAGTACTTC. It specifies CASSSTVSTSGLSYEQYF.

This clone showed up just once. The gene calls are TRBV29-1 and TRBJ2-3; TRBD2 might be the D (5 bases). CDR3 length: 14 amino acids. The germline V gene has CDR1 SQVTM and CDR2 ANQGSEA. Deletions cut 1 base from V and 4 bases from J, with 12 bases between. The CDR3 here is CSVEGWRAADTQYF. CDR3 DNA sequence: TGCAGCGTTGAAGGTTGGCGGGCAGCAGATACGCAGTATTTT.

The rearrangement uses TRBV11-2 and TRBJ1-4; 10 nucleotides agree with TRBD1. V trimming: 5 bases; J trimming: 8 bases; junction bases outside the gene matches: 8. CDR1 and CDR2 from the germline V gene are SGHAT and FQNNGV. CDR3 length: 15 amino acids. The CDR3 region has the DNA TGTGCCAGCAGCGGGGGACAGGGGAAGGGGGAAAAACTGTTTTTT. Its protein is CASSGGQGKGEKLFF. Full variable domain (outside the CDR3, taken from reference TRBV11-2 and TRBJ1-4): EAGVAQSPRYKIIEKRQSVAFWCNPISGHATLYWYQQILGQGPKLLIQFQNNGVVDDSQLPKDRFSAERLKGVDSTLKIQPAKLEDSAVYLCASSGGQGKGEKLFFGSGTQLSVL.

The J gene is TRBJ2-1, the V gene TRBV6-4, with 10 bases aligning to TRBD2. Germline trimming cut 6 bases from V and 8 bases from J; bases unmatched to any gene: 10. Germline V lookup: CDR1 MRHNA, CDR2 SNTAGT. The CDR3 extends over 15 amino acids. The CDR3 is CASSGSGRAYDEQFF. For the CDR3, the DNA is TGTGCCAGCAGCGGAAGCGGGAGGGCCTATGATGAGCAGTTCTTC.

This sequence joins TRBV7-9 and TRBJ2-3; D unresolved. This CDR3 is 11 amino acids long. The V gene's germline CDR1 is SEHNR and CDR2 FQNEAQ (reference sequence). V dropped 5 bases and J dropped 6 bases, with 6 bases sitting between them. The CDR3 DNA reads TGTGCCAGCAGCACAATGGATACGCAGTATTTT. This sequence encodes CASSTMDTQYF.